The 20 T cell receptor beta chains reported below all come from one sample, sequenced in a study of blood T cell repertoires in COVID-19. The data were produced by immunoSEQ multiplex PCR, yet TCRdb's version contains in-frame clones alone and is incomplete. The sample has tens of thousands of clones, 65% to 90% seen once. Sample: peripheral blood. The receptors originated from a woman aged 60-75 years with acute or convalescent COVID-19.

The rearrangement uses TRBV30 and TRBJ1-3; 7 positions agree with TRBD1. V was clipped by 3 bases and J by 2 bases; unmatched bases: 7. The CDR3 totals 15 residues. The germline V gene has CDR1 GTSNPN and CDR2 SVGIG (reference sequence). CDR3 nucleotides: TGTGCCTGGAGAAGACAGGGAGGAACTGGAAACACCATATATTTT. Translating gives CAWRRQGGTGNTIYF. The entire variable domain, with the rest obtained from reference TRBV30 and TRBJ1-3, is as follows: SQTIHQWPATLVQPVGSPLSLECTVEGTSNPNLYWYRQAAGRGLQLLFYSVGIGQISSEVPQNLSASRPQDRQFILSSKKLLLSDSGFYLCAWRRQGGTGNTIYFGEGSWLTVV.

Notes on this clone: The same CDR3 arises from other DNA sequences in this sample as well. The rearrangement links TRBV28 to TRBJ1-6; 8 bases are a match to TRBD1. J gave up 9 bases and V 6 bases, and 7 bases lay outside the gene matches. The germline V gene has CDR1 MDHEN and CDR2 SYDVKM. The CDR3 has 14 amino acids. Here the CDR3 DNA reads TGTGCCAGCAGCCCTGGACAGGGAGGTTCACCCCTCCACTTT. Protein sequence: CASSPGQGGSPLHF.

The V gene is TRBV4-2, the J gene TRBJ2-1; the D gene is possibly TRBD2 (5 bases). Germline V gene lookup returns CDR1 LGHNA and CDR2 YNFKEQ. The CDR3 is 14 amino acids. The germline V and J ends were trimmed by 4 bases and 9 bases, with 16 bases remaining between them. The CDR3 nucleotides read TGTGCCAGCAGCCTCGGACGGGAACGTCGTGAGCAGTTCTTC. Translated: CASSLGRERREQFF.

This rearrangement joins TRBV28 to TRBJ1-1; 10 bases fit TRBD1. With V trimmed by 8 bases and J by 1 base, 7 bases remained unmatched. This CDR3 is 15 amino acids long. CDR1 and CDR2 (germline): MDHEN, SYDVKM. The CDR3 coding sequence is TGTGCCAGCCGAAACCGGGACAGGGGGAACACTGAAGCTTTCTTT. This sequence encodes CASRNRDRGNTEAFF.

This clone was counted once. This rearrangement joins TRBV10-2 to TRBJ2-7; TRBD2 matches at 9 bases. There are 13 residues in the CDR3. The V and J ends lost 5 bases and 6 bases, in that order; junction bases with no gene match: 5. The germline gives CDR1 WSHSY, CDR2 SAAADI. The CDR3 spells CASSMGLAGEQYF. Here the CDR3 DNA reads TGCGCCAGCAGTATGGGACTAGCCGGCGAGCAGTACTTC.

The V gene is TRBV18, the J gene TRBJ2-5; 11 bases fit TRBD1. The ends lost 4 bases at V and 1 base at J; junction bases unmatched: 5. Germline loops: CDR1 KGHSH, CDR2 LQKENI. This CDR3 has 16 residues. CDR3 protein: CASSLIGTGGQETQYF. In DNA form, the CDR3 reads TGTGCCAGCTCACTCATAGGGACAGGGGGCCAAGAGACCCAGTACTTC.

V and J are TRBV14 and TRBJ1-2, with D possibly TRBD1 on 5 matching bases. The V end lost 2 bases, the J end lost 8 bases, and 18 bases lay between the germline ends. The CDR3 extends over 15 amino acids. CDR1 is SGHDN, CDR2 FVKESK, per germline. The CDR3 loop is CASSQIGGTAKGYTF. The CDR3 bases are TGTGCCAGCAGCCAAATTGGGGGGACCGCGAAGGGCTACACCTTC. The entire variable domain, with the rest obtained from reference TRBV14 and TRBJ1-2, is as follows: EAGVTQFPSHSVIEKGQTVTLRCDPISGHDNLYWYRRVMGKEIKFLLHFVKESKQDESGMPNNRFLAERTGGTYSTLKVQPAELEDSGVYFCASSQIGGTAKGYTFGSGTRLTVV.

V gene TRBV29-1 combines with J gene TRBJ1-2; D is possibly TRBD1 (5 bases). Per the germline V gene, CDR1 is SQVTM and CDR2 is ANQGSEA. V was pared by 7 bases and J by 5 bases, with 17 bases between. The CDR3 contains 13 residues. CDR3 sequence reads: CSGGGGTLYGYTF. Written as DNA, the CDR3 is TGCAGCGGCGGGGGGGGGACCCTTTATGGCTACACCTTC.

This chain connects TRBV5-1 to TRBJ2-2, with no clear D. Trimming cost V 0 bases and J 0 bases, with 9 bases left between them. Germline V CDR1 and CDR2: SGHRS, YFSETQ. The CDR3 contains 16 residues. The CDR3 DNA sequence: TGCGCCAGCAGCTTGGAACCGACTGCGAACACCGGGGAGCTGTTTTTT. Translation gives CASSLEPTANTGELFF.

The rearrangement links TRBV3-1 (or the pseudogene TRBV3-2) to TRBJ1-1, with TRBD1 matching over 9 bases. After removal of 3 bases from V and 1 base from J, the junction contained 3 bases not matched to a gene. Germline V gene sequence: CDR1 LGHDT, CDR2 YNNKEL (reference sequence). This CDR3 has 15 residues. The CDR3: CASSHRDRANTEAFF. In DNA, the CDR3 is TGTGCCAGCAGCCACCGGGACAGGGCGAACACTGAAGCTTTCTTT.

This chain links TRBV18 with TRBJ2-3; TRBD2 agrees at 8 bases. Germline CDR1 is KGHSH and CDR2 is LQKENI. Trimming removed 2 bases from V and 2 bases from J; junction bases left unmatched: 6. The CDR3 totals 16 residues. CDR3 amino acids: CASSPSGSGSTDTQYF. CDR3 in DNA: TGTGCCAGCTCACCAAGCGGGAGCGGATCCACAGATACGCAGTATTTT.

Only one count was recorded for this clone. V and J are TRBV6-5 and TRBJ1-2; 11 bases fit TRBD1. Unmatched junction bases numbered 6, after V lost 6 bases and J lost 3 bases. Germline CDR1 and CDR2: MNHEY and SVGAGI. The length of the CDR3 is 15 residues. This CDR3 is CASRTGQGAHYGYTF. As DNA, the CDR3 is TGTGCCAGCAGGACCGGACAGGGGGCTCACTATGGCTACACCTTC.

The chain combines TRBV2 with TRBJ1-5; TRBD1 matches at 7 bases. Trimming took 6 bases from V and 7 from J; bases not matched to a gene: 9. This CDR3 has 14 amino acids. Germline CDR1 reads SNHLY; CDR2 reads FYNNEI. The CDR3 DNA is TGTGCCAGCAGGGAAACAGGGGCCCTCCAGCCCCAGCATTTT. Translating gives CASRETGALQPQHF.

The chain has TRBV3-1 (or the pseudogene TRBV3-2) and TRBJ2-2; 13 nucleotides align to TRBD2. V trimming: 1 base; J trimming: 4 bases; junction bases outside the gene matches: 9. Germline CDR1 is LGHDT and CDR2 is YNNKEL (reference sequence). The length of the CDR3 is 19 residues. The DNA of the CDR3 is TGTGCCAGCAGCCAAGCCGGACTAGCGGGAGCGTCGCCCACCGGGGAGCTGTTTTTT. It encodes CASSQAGLAGASPTGELFF.

This chain joins TRBV4-1 and TRBJ2-2; D gene ambiguous. CDR3 length: 15 amino acids. V shed 3 bases and J shed 2 bases, with 10 bases lying between them. Germline V gene sequence: CDR1 MGHRA, CDR2 YSYEKL. The CDR3 sequence is CASSHGQANTGELFF. The CDR3 DNA sequence: TGCGCCAGCAGCCACGGCCAGGCAAACACCGGGGAGCTGTTTTTT.

The rearrangement uses TRBV5-1 and TRBJ2-7, with TRBD1 matching 10 bases. Germline loops: CDR1 SGHRS, CDR2 YFSETQ. V dropped 6 bases and J dropped 5; count of bases not matched to a gene: 8. The CDR3 runs 14 residues. CDR3 in DNA: TGCGCCAGCACCCAGACCGGGACAGGGGACGAGCAGTACTTC. This encodes CASTQTGTGDEQYF. The full variable domain, completed using reference TRBV5-1 and TRBJ2-7, is KAGVTQTPRYLIKTRGQQVTLSCSPISGHRSVSWYQQTPGQGLQFLFEYFSETQRNKGNFPGRFSGRQFSNSRSEMNVSTLELGDSALYLCASTQTGTGDEQYFGPGTRLTVT.

The chain joins TRBV7-6 to TRBJ2-1; 8 positions match TRBD2. V was clipped by 4 bases and J by 8 bases; unmatched bases: 10. The CDR3 sequence is 15 residues long. CDR1 is SGHVS, CDR2 FNYEAQ, per germline. This chain's CDR3 is CASSSNSGSRDEQFF. CDR3 DNA: TGTGCCAGCAGCTCTAACAGCGGGAGTAGGGATGAGCAGTTCTTC.

CDR3 DNA sequence: TGTGCCACCGAGACTAGCGGGGGGGCCTTAGGGGAGACCCAGTACTTC. Protein: CATETSGGALGETQYF. The V and J genes are TRBV3-1 (or the pseudogene TRBV3-2) and TRBJ2-5; 14 positions match TRBD2. Germline loops: CDR1 LGHDT, CDR2 YNNKEL (reference sequence). This CDR3 is built from 16 residues. Unmatched junction bases numbered 12, after V lost 10 bases and J lost 5 bases.

The chain combines TRBV9 with TRBJ1-6, with 7 bases matching TRBD1. The V and J ends lost 3 bases and 9 bases, in that order; junction bases with no gene match: 6. Germline V gene data show CDR1 as SGDLS and CDR2 as YYNGEE. CDR3 length: 14 amino acids. CDR3 sequence reads: CASSARQGGSPLHF. Here the CDR3 DNA reads TGTGCCAGCAGCGCCCGACAGGGTGGTTCACCCCTCCACTTT.

CDR3 residues: CASRGLAGDTGELFF. CDR3 nucleotides: TGTGCCAGCAGAGGACTAGCGGGAGACACCGGGGAGCTGTTTTTT. The chain is built from TRBV6-5 and TRBJ2-2; 13 bases line up with TRBD2. The V segment lost 6 bases and the J segment 3 bases; nucleotides outside the gene matches: 1. The germline CDR1 and CDR2 sequences are MNHEY and SVGAGI. The CDR3 loop spans 15 amino acids.